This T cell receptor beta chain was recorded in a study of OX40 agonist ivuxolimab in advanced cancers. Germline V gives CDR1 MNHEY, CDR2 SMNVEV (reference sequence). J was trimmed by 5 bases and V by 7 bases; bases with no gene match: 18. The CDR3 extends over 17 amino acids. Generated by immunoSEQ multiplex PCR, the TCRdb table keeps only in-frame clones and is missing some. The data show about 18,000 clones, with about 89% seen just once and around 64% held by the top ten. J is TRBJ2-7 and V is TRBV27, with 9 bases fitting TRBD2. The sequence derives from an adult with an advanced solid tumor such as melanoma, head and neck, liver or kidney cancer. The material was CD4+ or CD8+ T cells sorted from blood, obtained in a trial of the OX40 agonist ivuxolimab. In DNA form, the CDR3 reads TGTGCCAGCAACGAAAGGTGGACTAGCGCTGCTTTCCACGAGCAGTACTTC. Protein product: CASNERWTSAAFHEQYF.